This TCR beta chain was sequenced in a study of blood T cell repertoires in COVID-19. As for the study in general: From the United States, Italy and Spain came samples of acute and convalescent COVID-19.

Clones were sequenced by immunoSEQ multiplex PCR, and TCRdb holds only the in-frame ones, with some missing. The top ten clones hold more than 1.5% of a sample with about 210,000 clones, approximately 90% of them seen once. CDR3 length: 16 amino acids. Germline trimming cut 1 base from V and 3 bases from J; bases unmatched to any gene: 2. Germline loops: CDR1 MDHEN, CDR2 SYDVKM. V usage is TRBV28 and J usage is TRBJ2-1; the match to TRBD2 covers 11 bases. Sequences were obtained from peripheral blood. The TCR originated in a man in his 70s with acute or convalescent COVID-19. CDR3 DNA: TGTGCCAGCAGTTTATTGACTAGCGGGAACTACAATGAGCAGTTCTTC. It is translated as CASSLLTSGNYNEQFF.